The TCR beta chain described here comes from a study of blood T cells in healthy people across ages. Alongside a J-beta primer mix, a sample-barcoded 5' primer served in a second PCR lasting roughly 7 to 12 cycles. A template-switch adaptor that had 12 random nucleotides put a tag on each cDNA molecule. TCRdb fed the 5' RACE reads into MiXCR, producing one record per CDR3 protein. Here the sample spans under 950,000 distinct CDR3 sequences, about 20% being singletons. With V trimmed by 4 bases and J by 3 bases, 5 bases remained unmatched. The CDR3 loop spans 16 amino acids. Per the germline V gene, CDR1 is LGHDT and CDR2 is YNNKEL (reference sequence). Study-wide results and caveats: Higher diversity, along with more naive CD4+ cells, distinguished long-lived donors from aged donors.

Every donor provided 8.5 to 10 milliliters of peripheral blood. Worth noting for this clonotype: The antigen remains unidentified.

The clonotype comes from a man aged 65 to 79 in good health. The material sequenced was blood. The chain combines TRBV3-1 with TRBJ2-2; 10 bases line up with TRBD2. The CDR3 region has the DNA TGTGCCAGCAGCCCCCCTGGACTAGCGGACACCGGGGAGCTGTTTTTT. Its translation is CASSPPGLADTGELFF.